This T cell receptor beta chain emerged from a study of T cell responses to AZD1222 COVID-19 vaccine. General study findings and limits: Dominant at 160-218 and 743-854, vaccine-associated CD4 TCRs also spanned spike. With two AZD1222 doses given, Spike-specific TCR breadth and depth both rose.

Germline trimming cut 4 bases from V and 4 bases from J; bases unmatched to any gene: 24. The germline gives CDR1 SGHTA, CDR2 FQGTGA. The CDR3 runs to 22 residues. Generated by immunoSEQ multiplex PCR, the TCRdb table keeps only in-frame clones and is missing some. This table has 60,000 to 80,000 clones, around three quarters appearing once. The analysis combined second doses at about 4 or about 12 weeks. Worth noting for this clone: The antigen is not known.

Sequenced material: peripheral blood, taken 28 days after the second AZD1222 dose. The receptor was isolated from an adult who received the AZD1222 COVID-19 vaccine. This rearrangement joins TRBV7-3 to TRBJ2-2, with TRBD2 matching over 10 bases. The CDR3 here is CASSYTPSMASGGPRGTGELFF. As DNA, the CDR3 is TGTGCCAGCAGCTATACCCCATCCATGGCTAGCGGGGGCCCTCGGGGCACCGGGGAGCTGTTTTTT. Full variable domain (missing parts from reference TRBV7-3 and TRBJ2-2): GAGVSQTPSNKVTEKGKYVELRCDPISGHTALYWYRQSLGQGPEFLIYFQGTGAADDSGLPNDRFFAVRPEGSVSTLKIQRTERGDSAVYLCASSYTPSMASGGPRGTGELFFGEGSRLTVL.